This T cell receptor beta chain was identified during a study of blood T cell repertoires in COVID-19. Overall study context: The study drew acute and convalescent COVID-19 samples from the United States, Italy and Spain.

Participants came from about two dozen US areas, aged roughly 18 to 89 years. CDR1 is MRHNA and CDR2 is SNTAGT in the germline V gene. The CDR3 contains 17 residues. V was trimmed by 6 bases and J by 1 base, leaving 21 bases between them. Original data processing: For nucleated cells, counts were estimated from reference gene primer amplification. The data were produced by immunoSEQ multiplex PCR, yet TCRdb's version contains in-frame clones alone and is incomplete. V and J calls plus clone size are reproduced from that table; the DNA served to infer D and trimming. Among more than 200,000 clones, around 87% were seen once, and the ten largest hold about 1.5%.

Sequencing was carried out using PBMCs or T cells enriched from blood (not recorded which). The sequence was collected from a woman in her forties or fifties who had recovered from COVID-19. The V gene is TRBV6-4, the J gene TRBJ1-1, with D maybe TRBD1 (5 bases). The CDR3 coding sequence is TGTGCCAGCAGCCCTCGCGGAGGGGAAAAGGCGAACACTGAAGCTTTCTTT. Protein: CASSPRGGEKANTEAFF.